Listed below are T cell receptor beta chains from one sample, sequenced in a study of T cells in Graves' hyperthyroidism and ophthalmopathy. Using its own MiXCR run on the multiplex PCR reads, TCRdb lists one record per CDR3 protein. The repertoire holds 690,000 or so distinct CDR3 sequences, with 15% to 20% as singletons. The sequencing input was blood. These receptors were collected from a woman between 45 and 60 years old with Graves' hyperthyroidism that later progressed to Graves' ophthalmopathy. The CDR3 runs from the conserved cysteine through the conserved F or W. Each record gives: D gene, J gene, clone size, V gene, CDR3 protein, CDR3 DNA. A D gene is named only where the DNA matches it firmly. Size is omitted from some rows. Given values are once, few, many or a class for expanded clones.

d_gene: -
j_gene: TRBJ2-5
abundance: -
v_gene: TRBV27
CDR3aa: CASRLRGQETQYF
CDR3nt: TGTGCCAGCAGACTCCGGGGTCAAGAGACCCAGTACTTC

d_gene: TRBD1
j_gene: TRBJ1-3
abundance: few
v_gene: TRBV19
CDR3aa: CASSFGQGSRNTIYF
CDR3nt: TGTGCCAGTAGTTTCGGACAGGGGTCCCGAAACACCATATATTTT

d_gene: -
j_gene: TRBJ2-2
abundance: -
v_gene: TRBV25-1
CDR3aa: CASSASTFFGELFF
CDR3nt: TGTGCCAGCAGTGCGTCGACCTTTTTCGGGGAGCTGTTTTTT

d_gene: -
j_gene: TRBJ1-2
abundance: -
v_gene: TRBV7-2
CDR3aa: CASRADWEDFGYTF
CDR3nt: TGTGCCAGCAGGGCGGACTGGGAAGATTTTGGCTACACCTTC

d_gene: TRBD1
j_gene: TRBJ2-1
abundance: -
v_gene: TRBV2
CDR3aa: CASSESRTGSSYNEQFF
CDR3nt: TGTGCCAGCAGTGAATCTCGGACAGGGAGCTCCTACAATGAGCAGTTCTTC

d_gene: -
j_gene: TRBJ2-3
abundance: -
v_gene: TRBV9
CDR3aa: CATSPDSRTDTQYF
CDR3nt: TGTGCCACCAGCCCGGACAGCCGCACAGATACGCAGTATTTT

d_gene: -
j_gene: TRBJ1-1
abundance: -
v_gene: TRBV27
CDR3aa: CASRLGGAEAFF
CDR3nt: TGTGCCAGCAGGTTGGGGGGGGCTGAAGCTTTCTTT

d_gene: -
j_gene: TRBJ2-1
abundance: few
v_gene: TRBV4-1
CDR3aa: CASMPRDSYNEQFF
CDR3nt: TGCGCCAGCATGCCTCGGGACTCCTACAATGAGCAGTTCTTC

d_gene: TRBD1
j_gene: TRBJ2-1
abundance: once
v_gene: TRBV7-9
CDR3aa: CASSSTPGAGGVNEQFF
CDR3nt: TGTGCCAGCAGCTCCACCCCCGGGGCAGGGGGTGTCAATGAGCAGTTCTTC

d_gene: -
j_gene: TRBJ2-2
abundance: -
v_gene: TRBV19
CDR3aa: CASTPTRIRPGELFF
CDR3nt: TGTGCCAGTACTCCAACGCGGATTCGGCCCGGGGAGCTGTTTTTT

d_gene: -
j_gene: TRBJ1-5
abundance: many
v_gene: TRBV5-8
CDR3aa: CASSPGLGREVQHF
CDR3nt: TGTGCCAGCAGCCCGGGACTGGGCCGGGAGGTCCAGCATTTT